This TCR beta chain was recorded in a study of CD8 T cells in Susac syndrome (dated by TCRdb to about 2019). Notes on the research overall: Repertoire sequencing was used to test whether CD8+ T cell activation and differentiation in Susac syndrome was antigen driven.

Study-wide findings and limitations: The number of individuals in the TCR sequencing and HLA analysis was recognized as being relatively small.

Peripheral blood CD8+ and CD4+ T cells from healthy donors, Susac syndrome patients and multiple sclerosis patients were profiled by high-throughput TCR beta sequencing. The multiple sclerosis controls were treatment-naive patients whose relapsing-remitting disease, either stable or active, fulfilled the revised McDonald criteria. Bulk CD8+ and CD4+ T cells were purified by magnetic negative isolation, whereas CD8+ TEMRA cells were enriched by FACS. Blood was drawn into EDTA tubes, processed within 24 hours, and PBMCs were isolated by density gradient centrifugation. PBMCs destined for TCR sequencing were cryopreserved in liquid nitrogen and later thawed in a 37 °C water bath. A purity of at least 90% was achieved for sorted or isolated CD4+, CD8+ and CD8+ TEMRA cells. RNA was extracted using the RNeasy kit, and about 0.45 to 1 microgram was reverse transcribed with random hexamers. The immunoSEQ multiplex PCR assay, which covers 54 Vbeta and 13 Jbeta segments, was used to amplify TCR beta CDR3 regions. PCR amplification bias was corrected using a synthetic template baseline for primer optimization and computational correction. The source study handled its data this way. Reads were annotated to V, D and J genes per IMGT and analyzed with immunoSEQ Analyzer, keeping only productive sequences. To calculate clonality, Shannon entropy was normalized by log2 of the number of productive unique sequences and then subtracted from one. For each patient and control, public and private clones were evaluated among the 100 most prevalent clones. Susac-specific clones were defined as absent from healthy and MS cohorts, around 970 published viral clones and other ImmuneACCESS disease sequences. The public reads were reanalyzed by TCRdb: fastp trimming at Q25, MiXCR alignment, in-frame beta chains only. Each CDR3 protein gets just one entry, which takes the most common genes and DNA from the rows behind it. These V and J calls originate from TCRdb's pipeline instead of the authors' own analysis. The sample table lists about 200,000 distinct CDR3 sequences, approximately 95% of them with a count of one. 0.082% of the sample is held by the ten biggest clonotypes.

In regard to this clonotype: There is no known antigen for this receptor. Base qualities are not provided; no much larger clone lies one nucleotide away.

Including the terminal cysteine and phenylalanine, the CDR3 comprises 16 residues. The sequence is cut down to CDR3 DNA, 48 bases in frame from base 1. CDR1 and CDR2 (DFQATT, SNEGSKA) derive from the germline V gene (reference sequence). Relative to germline, V is 6 bases shorter and J is 4 bases shorter, with 23 bases between their ends. The specimen was CD4+ T cells from PBMCs. The V and J genes are TRBV20-1 and TRBJ2-3; a confident D gene designation cannot be given. The receptor comes from a human donor with multiple sclerosis. CDR3 region: CSARPHRARSSDTQYF. The DNA sequence is as follows: TGCAGTGCCAGACCTCATAGGGCTAGGTCATCAGATACGCAGTATTTT.